Given below is one T cell receptor beta chain in context. Antigen: not known. These data come from a study of OX40 agonist ivuxolimab in advanced cancers. The wider study: Mean age approximately 61 years, range roughly 20 to 85; just over 80% male.

Clones were read by immunoSEQ multiplex PCR, and TCRdb kept only the in-frame ones, dropping some. The sample lists more than 100,000 clones, roughly nine tenths occurring once. The CDR3 loop spans 14 amino acids. Trimming pared 3 bases from V and 1 base from J, leaving 11 bases between. Germline CDR1 reads SGHRS; CDR2 reads YFSETQ. Whole-study results and caveats: More expanded clones were seen, on average, in CD8+ T cells than in CD4+. At 0.1 to 3.0 mg/kg, clonal expansion of CD4+ and CD8+ blood T cells had occurred by week 6.

The timepoints at which blood was sampled were baseline, cycle 4 day 1, and cycle 7 day 1. This chain joins TRBV5-1 and TRBJ2-7; D remains unclear. Sequenced here: CD4+ or CD8+ T cells sorted from blood, sampled in a trial of the OX40 agonist ivuxolimab. The origin of this receptor is an adult with an advanced solid tumor such as melanoma, head and neck, liver or kidney cancer. The CDR3 protein is CASSSTGPSYEQYF. The DNA for the CDR3 is TGCGCCAGCAGCTCCACCGGACCGTCCTACGAGCAGTACTTC.